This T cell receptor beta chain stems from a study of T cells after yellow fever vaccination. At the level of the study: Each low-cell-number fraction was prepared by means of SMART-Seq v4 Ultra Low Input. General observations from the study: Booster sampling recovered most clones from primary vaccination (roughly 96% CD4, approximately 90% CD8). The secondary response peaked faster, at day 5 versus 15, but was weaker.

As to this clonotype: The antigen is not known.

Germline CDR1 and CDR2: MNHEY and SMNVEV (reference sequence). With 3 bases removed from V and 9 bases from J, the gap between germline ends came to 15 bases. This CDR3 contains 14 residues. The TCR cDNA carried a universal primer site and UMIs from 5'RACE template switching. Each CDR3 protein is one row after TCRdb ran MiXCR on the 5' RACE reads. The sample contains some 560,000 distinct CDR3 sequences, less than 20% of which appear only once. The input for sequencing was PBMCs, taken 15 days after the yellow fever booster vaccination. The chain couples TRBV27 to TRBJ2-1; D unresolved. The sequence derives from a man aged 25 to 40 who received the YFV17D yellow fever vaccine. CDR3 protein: CASSLTQAIGEQFF. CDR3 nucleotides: TGTGCCAGCAGTTTGACTCAGGCTATTGGTGAGCAGTTCTTC.